The source of this TCR beta chain is a study of cytomegalovirus exposure and HLA in healthy donors. This clone was seen a handful of times. Germline V gene data show CDR1 as WSHSY and CDR2 as SAAADI. The CDR3 is made up of 13 amino acids. The ends were cut back, 8 bases at V and 3 bases at J, with 11 bases in the middle. Researchers ran the PCR with 60 Vbeta and 13 Jbeta primers. Sequenced by immunoSEQ multiplex PCR; TCRdb stores in-frame clones only, minus some. The sample lists about 99,000 clones, about 9.5% occurring once. This clonotype was obtained from a middle-aged man in good health and CMV-seropositive. Sequencing input: PBMCs. The chain has TRBV10-2 and TRBJ1-5; no clear D. CDR3 sequence: CASAADFNQPQHF. CDR3 DNA sequence: TGCGCCAGCGCCGCAGACTTCAATCAGCCCCAGCATTTT.